This T cell receptor (beta chain) was obtained from a study of blood T cell repertoires in COVID-19 (TCRdb year 2020). Turning to the overall study: Samples from collaborators originated in the United States, Italy and Spain and spanned both the acute and convalescent phases of COVID-19. The material from the prospective study consisted of cDNA or gDNA derived from T cells, B-cell-depleted T cells, or PBMCs. The dataset comprised deeply sampled blood TCRbeta repertoires from subjects exposed to, actively infected with, or recovered from COVID-19. The repertoires were made available in a free public database intended to serve as a resource for research on the immune response to SARS-CoV-2. The samples were drawn from two sources: the first 160 participants of the ongoing ImmuneRACE study, and 1,254 subjects contributed by 6 global collaborators. Sample metadata almost always included a de-identified subject ID, COVID-19 status, age in years and sex. HLA class I and class II types, where available, came from metadata supplied by the sample provider rather than from assay-based typing.

Collaborating institutions collected whole blood in K2EDTA tubes following their own protocols. For TCRbeta analysis, collaborator samples were shipped as frozen whole blood, as isolated PBMCs, or as DNA extracted from either sample type. Study-wide conclusions, independent of this receptor: How much clinical and demographic metadata was included differed by source and by participant, and the metadata was provided uncurated.

The immunoSEQ Assay, a bias-controlled multiplex PCR, was used to amplify TCRbeta CDR3 regions from genomic DNA. As for the authors' bioinformatics: The number of nucleated cells in each sample was estimated by amplification of reference gene primers within the assay. To quantify the absolute abundance of each unique TCRbeta CDR3 rearrangement, sequence reads were collapsed and filtered. Productive Simpson clonality was computed per sample as the square root of Simpson's diversity index over productive rearrangements. TCRdb provides this immuneACCESS table in a form limited to in-frame rearrangements. Some clones are lacking; in checked studies, under half of them reflect an unresolved V gene, and why the rest are absent is not known. V and J calls and clone size are given by that table; D and trimming were obtained from the DNA. The table for this sample lists some 170,000 clones; approximately 89% of them were counted only once. The ten largest clonotypes hold approximately 8% of the sample.

From the cysteine up to the phenylalanine, the CDR3 has a length of 13 residues. Of the read, only the CDR3 DNA is kept; its 39 bases are in frame from base 1. V lost 6 bases and J lost 10 bases, and the count of bases not matched to a germline gene is 8. Reading the germline V gene gives CDR1 MNHEY and CDR2 SVGEGT. A word on this clone: The target of this receptor is not known. No much larger clonotype is one base removed from it; base qualities were not supplied.

The clonotype was recovered from a woman aged 60-70 years with acute or convalescent COVID-19. The sample taken for sequencing was peripheral blood. The V gene is TRBV6-2 or TRBV6-3 and the J gene is TRBJ1-5; 8 of the junction bases match TRBD1. The DNA is as follows: TGTGCCAGCAGCGGGCGACAGGGGCGTCCCCAGCATTTT. The translation is CASSGRQGRPQHF.